This T cell receptor (beta chain) was captured by sequencing in a study of T cell repertoires in cytomegalovirus infection. Across the whole study: CMV infection and matching HLA type were both indicated by public TCR beta signatures. Broader study findings: Dominant in the ex vivo response were TCR beta clonotypes restricted by HLA-C and specific for CMV.

This clonotype has a count of ten or more. Its antigen is unknown. CDR3 length: 15 residues. Germline assignment: CDR1 SGHVS and CDR2 FQNEAQ. V was pared by 4 bases and J by 0 bases, with 6 bases of the junction left unmatched. One entry per CDR3 protein, called by TCRdb with MiXCR from the reads. The sample holds some 100,000 distinct CDR3 sequences, about a quarter seen once. This chain connects TRBV7-8 to TRBJ2-7; TRBD1 aligns across 7 bases. The sequence was obtained from a human donor in good health (CMV status not recorded). Some clones in this sample may be carry-over from other donors' samples. The sample was CD8+ T cells from PBMCs. Here the CDR3 reads CASSYGTEDSYEQYF. The CDR3 DNA reads TGTGCCAGCAGCTACGGGACAGAGGACTCCTACGAGCAGTACTTC.